Each of the 3 T cell receptor beta chains below was sequenced from the same sample in a study of cytomegalovirus exposure and HLA in healthy donors. Use of 60 Vbeta and 13 Jbeta primers characterized the PCR. This table comes from immunoSEQ multiplex PCR, and its TCRdb copy is limited to in-frame clones, with some not included. Among 130,000 or so clones listed, 73% were seen once. The sample comprised PBMCs. Source of these receptors: a woman in her 40s in good health and CMV-seropositive.

This rearrangement joins TRBV27 to TRBJ2-1; 8 positions match TRBD2. The germline gives CDR1 MNHEY, CDR2 SMNVEV (reference sequence). The CDR3 has 14 amino acids. V was pared by 4 bases and J by 4 bases, with 3 bases of the junction left unmatched. As DNA, the CDR3 is TGTGCCAGCAGTTCGGGGGGGCCATACAATGAGCAGTTCTTC. Protein sequence: CASSSGGPYNEQFF.

This clone appeared a single time. The chain carries TRBV10-3 and TRBJ2-7; D unresolved. CDR1 ENHRY and CDR2 SYGVKD come from the germline V gene. V dropped 0 bases and J dropped 0 bases, with 3 bases sitting between them. The CDR3 is 13 amino acids. CDR3 residues: CAISESSSYEQYF. CDR3 sequence (DNA): TGTGCCATCAGTGAGTCCAGCTCCTACGAGCAGTACTTC.

This chain connects TRBV6-6 to TRBJ1-2; 9 bases map to TRBD1. The ends lost 0 bases at V and 3 bases at J; junction bases unmatched: 2. Looked up from germline, CDR1 is MNHNY and CDR2 is SVGAGI (reference sequence). The CDR3 runs to 15 residues. The CDR3 loop is CASSYSRDRDYGYTF. The CDR3 DNA reads TGTGCCAGCAGTTACTCGCGGGACAGGGACTATGGCTACACCTTC.